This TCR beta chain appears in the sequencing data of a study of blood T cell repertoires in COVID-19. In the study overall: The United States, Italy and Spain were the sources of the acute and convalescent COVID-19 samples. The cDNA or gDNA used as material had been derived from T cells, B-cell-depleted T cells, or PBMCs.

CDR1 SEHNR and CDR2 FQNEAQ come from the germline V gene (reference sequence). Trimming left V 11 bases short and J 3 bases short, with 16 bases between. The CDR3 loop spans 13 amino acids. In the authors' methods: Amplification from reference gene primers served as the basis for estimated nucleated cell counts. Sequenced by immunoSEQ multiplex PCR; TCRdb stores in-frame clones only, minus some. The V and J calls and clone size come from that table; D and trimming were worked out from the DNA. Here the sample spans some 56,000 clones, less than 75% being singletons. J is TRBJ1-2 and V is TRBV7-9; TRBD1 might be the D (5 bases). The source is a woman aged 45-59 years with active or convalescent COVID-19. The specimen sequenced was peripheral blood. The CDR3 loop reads CAGRGDRDYGYTF. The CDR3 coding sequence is TGTGCCGGGCGGGGTGACAGAGACTATGGCTACACCTTC.